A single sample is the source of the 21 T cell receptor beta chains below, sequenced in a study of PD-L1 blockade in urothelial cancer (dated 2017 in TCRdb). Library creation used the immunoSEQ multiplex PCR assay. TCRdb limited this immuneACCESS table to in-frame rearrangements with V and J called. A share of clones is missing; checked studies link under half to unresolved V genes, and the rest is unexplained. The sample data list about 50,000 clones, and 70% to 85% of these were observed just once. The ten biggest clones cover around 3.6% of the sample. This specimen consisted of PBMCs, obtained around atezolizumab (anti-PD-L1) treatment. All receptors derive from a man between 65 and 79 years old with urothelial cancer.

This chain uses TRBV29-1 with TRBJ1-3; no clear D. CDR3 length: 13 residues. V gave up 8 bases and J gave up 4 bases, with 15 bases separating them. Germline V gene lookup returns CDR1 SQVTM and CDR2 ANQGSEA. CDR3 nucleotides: TGCAGCTTTCGGCGGAGCGGAGGAAACACCATATATTTT. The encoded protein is CSFRRSGGNTIYF.

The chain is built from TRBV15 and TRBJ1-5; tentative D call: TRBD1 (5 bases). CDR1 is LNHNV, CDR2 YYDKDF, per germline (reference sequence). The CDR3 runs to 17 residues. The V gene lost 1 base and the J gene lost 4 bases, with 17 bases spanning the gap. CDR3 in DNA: TGTGCCACCAGCAGAGGATCTCTCAGGGCGGGGAATCAGCCCCAGCATTTT. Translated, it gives CATSRGSLRAGNQPQHF.

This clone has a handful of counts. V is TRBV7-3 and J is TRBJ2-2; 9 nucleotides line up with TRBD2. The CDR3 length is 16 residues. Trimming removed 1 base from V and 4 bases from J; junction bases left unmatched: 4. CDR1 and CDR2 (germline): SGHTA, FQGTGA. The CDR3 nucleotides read TGTGCCAGCAGCTTAAAAGCGGGGGGATCCACCGGGGAGCTGTTTTTT. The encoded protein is CASSLKAGGSTGELFF.

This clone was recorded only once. The CDR3 nucleotides read TGTGCCAGCAGCCCGACTAGCGGGAGACACTACGAGCAGTACTTC. Translating it yields CASSPTSGRHYEQYF. The chain uses TRBV11-3 and TRBJ2-7; 12 positions agree with TRBD2. Germline CDR1 and CDR2: SGHNT and YENEEA. The CDR3 extends over 15 amino acids. Trimming removed 5 bases from V and 3 bases from J; junction bases left unmatched: 5.

CDR3 nucleotide sequence: TGTGCCAGCAGCGTAGACTTCAATCAGCCCCAGCATTTT. Amino acids: CASSVDFNQPQHF. The chain is built from TRBV9 and TRBJ1-5, with no clear D. Deletions cut 0 bases from V and 3 bases from J, with 4 bases between. The CDR3 contains 13 residues. From germline, CDR1 is SGDLS and CDR2 YYNGEE.

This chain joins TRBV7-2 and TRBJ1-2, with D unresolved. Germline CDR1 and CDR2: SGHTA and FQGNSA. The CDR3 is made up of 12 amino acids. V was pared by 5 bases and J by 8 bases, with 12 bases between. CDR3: CASSTARKGYTF. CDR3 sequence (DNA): TGTGCCAGCAGCACAGCAAGGAAGGGCTACACCTTC.

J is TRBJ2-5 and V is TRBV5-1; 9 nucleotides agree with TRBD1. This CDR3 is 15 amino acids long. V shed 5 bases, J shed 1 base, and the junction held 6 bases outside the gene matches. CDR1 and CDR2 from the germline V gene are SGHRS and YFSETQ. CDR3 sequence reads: CASRDGQGRQETQYF. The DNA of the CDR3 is TGCGCCAGCAGGGATGGACAGGGGCGCCAAGAGACCCAGTACTTC.

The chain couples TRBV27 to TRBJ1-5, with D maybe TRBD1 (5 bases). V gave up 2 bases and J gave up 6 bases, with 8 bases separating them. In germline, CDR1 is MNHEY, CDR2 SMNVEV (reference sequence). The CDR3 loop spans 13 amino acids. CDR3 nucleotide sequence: TGTGCCAGCAGTTTAGGGGGGACTCAGCCCCAGCATTTT. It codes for CASSLGGTQPQHF.

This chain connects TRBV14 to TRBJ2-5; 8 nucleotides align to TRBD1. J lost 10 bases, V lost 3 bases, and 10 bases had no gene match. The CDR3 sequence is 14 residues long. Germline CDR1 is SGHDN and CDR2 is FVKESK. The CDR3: CASSQVRDRRDQYF. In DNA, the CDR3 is TGTGCCAGCAGCCAGGTCCGGGACAGGCGGGACCAGTACTTC.

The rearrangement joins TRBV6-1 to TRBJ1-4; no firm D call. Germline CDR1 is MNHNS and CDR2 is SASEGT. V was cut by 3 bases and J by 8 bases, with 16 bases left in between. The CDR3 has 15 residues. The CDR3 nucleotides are TGTGCCAGCAGTGATGTCCCCACAGTGTACGAAAAACTGTTTTTT. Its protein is CASSDVPTVYEKLFF.

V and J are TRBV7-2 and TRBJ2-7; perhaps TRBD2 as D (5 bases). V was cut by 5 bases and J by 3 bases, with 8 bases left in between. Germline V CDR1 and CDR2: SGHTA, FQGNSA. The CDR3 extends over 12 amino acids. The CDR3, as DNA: TGTGCCAGCAGCGCCGGGATCTACGAGCAGTACTTC. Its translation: CASSAGIYEQYF.

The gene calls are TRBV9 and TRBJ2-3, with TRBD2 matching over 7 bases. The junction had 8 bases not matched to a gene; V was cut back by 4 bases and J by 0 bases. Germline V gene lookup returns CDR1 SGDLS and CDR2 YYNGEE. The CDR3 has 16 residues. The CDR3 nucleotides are TGTGCCAGCAGCCCGGGAGGTAGCGTGAGCACAGATACGCAGTATTTT. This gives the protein CASSPGGSVSTDTQYF. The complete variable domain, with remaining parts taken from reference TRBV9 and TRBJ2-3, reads DSGVTQTPKHLITATGQRVTLRCSPRSGDLSVYWYQQSLDQGLQFLIQYYNGEERAKGNILERFSAQQFPDLHSELNLSSLELGDSALYFCASSPGGSVSTDTQYFGPGTRLTVL.

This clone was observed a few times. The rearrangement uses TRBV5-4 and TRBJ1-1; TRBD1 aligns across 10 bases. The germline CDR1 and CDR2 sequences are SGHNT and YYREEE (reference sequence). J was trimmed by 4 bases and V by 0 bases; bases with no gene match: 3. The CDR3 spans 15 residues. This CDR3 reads CASSLGQGASTEAFF. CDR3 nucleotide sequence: TGTGCCAGCAGCTTGGGACAGGGGGCGAGCACTGAAGCTTTCTTT.

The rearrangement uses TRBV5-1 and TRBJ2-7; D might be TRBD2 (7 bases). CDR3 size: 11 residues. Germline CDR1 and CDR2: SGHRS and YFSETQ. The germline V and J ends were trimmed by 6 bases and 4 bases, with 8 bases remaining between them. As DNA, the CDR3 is TGCGCCAGCAAGGGGGGGTACGAGCAGTACTTC. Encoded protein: CASKGGYEQYF.

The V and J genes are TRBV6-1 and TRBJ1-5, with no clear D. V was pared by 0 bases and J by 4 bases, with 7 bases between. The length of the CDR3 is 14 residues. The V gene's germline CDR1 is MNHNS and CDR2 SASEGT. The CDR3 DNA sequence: TGTGCCAGCAGTGAAGCGACAAGGAATCAGCCCCAGCATTTT. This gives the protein CASSEATRNQPQHF.

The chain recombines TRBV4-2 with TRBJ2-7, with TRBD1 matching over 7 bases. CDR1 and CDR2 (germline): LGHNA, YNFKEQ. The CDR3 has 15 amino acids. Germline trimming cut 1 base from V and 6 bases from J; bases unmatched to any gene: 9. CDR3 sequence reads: CASSQVPHRGPEQYF. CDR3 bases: TGTGCCAGCAGCCAAGTCCCACACAGGGGCCCCGAGCAGTACTTC.

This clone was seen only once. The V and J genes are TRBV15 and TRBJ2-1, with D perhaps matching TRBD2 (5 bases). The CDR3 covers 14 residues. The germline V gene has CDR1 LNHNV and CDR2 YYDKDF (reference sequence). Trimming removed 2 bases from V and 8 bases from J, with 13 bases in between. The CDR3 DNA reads TGTGCCACCAGCAGATTCCCCTCTAGCTATGAGCAGTTCTTC. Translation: CATSRFPSSYEQFF.

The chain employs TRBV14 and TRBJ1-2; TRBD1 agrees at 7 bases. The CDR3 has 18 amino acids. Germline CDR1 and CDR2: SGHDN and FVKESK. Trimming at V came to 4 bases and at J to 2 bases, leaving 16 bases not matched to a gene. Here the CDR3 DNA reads TGTGCCAGCAGCCCCATAGCCAGACTAGGACAGGTGAACTATGGCTACACCTTC. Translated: CASSPIARLGQVNYGYTF.

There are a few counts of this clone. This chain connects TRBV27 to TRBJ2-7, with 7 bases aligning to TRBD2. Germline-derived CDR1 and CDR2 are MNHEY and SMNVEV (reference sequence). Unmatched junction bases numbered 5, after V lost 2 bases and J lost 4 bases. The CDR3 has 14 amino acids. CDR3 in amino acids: CASSLGQGGYEQYF. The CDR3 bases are TGTGCCAGCAGTTTAGGGCAGGGAGGGTACGAGCAGTACTTC.

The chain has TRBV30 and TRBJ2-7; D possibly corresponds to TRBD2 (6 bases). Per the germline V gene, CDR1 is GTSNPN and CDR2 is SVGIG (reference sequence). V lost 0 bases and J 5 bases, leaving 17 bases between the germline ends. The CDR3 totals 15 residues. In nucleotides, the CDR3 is TGTGCCTGGAGTGTACTGGGGGGACCGGGGGACGAGCAGTACTTC. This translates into CAWSVLGGPGDEQYF.

DNA for the CDR3: TGTGCCATCAGTCCCAGGGCTAGCTCCTACGAGCAGTACTTC. Translation: CAISPRASSYEQYF. This chain links TRBV10-3 with TRBJ2-7; D may be TRBD1 (5 bases). There are 14 residues in the CDR3. Germline V gives CDR1 ENHRY, CDR2 SYGVKD. The germline V and J ends were trimmed by 5 bases and 0 bases, with 11 bases remaining between them.